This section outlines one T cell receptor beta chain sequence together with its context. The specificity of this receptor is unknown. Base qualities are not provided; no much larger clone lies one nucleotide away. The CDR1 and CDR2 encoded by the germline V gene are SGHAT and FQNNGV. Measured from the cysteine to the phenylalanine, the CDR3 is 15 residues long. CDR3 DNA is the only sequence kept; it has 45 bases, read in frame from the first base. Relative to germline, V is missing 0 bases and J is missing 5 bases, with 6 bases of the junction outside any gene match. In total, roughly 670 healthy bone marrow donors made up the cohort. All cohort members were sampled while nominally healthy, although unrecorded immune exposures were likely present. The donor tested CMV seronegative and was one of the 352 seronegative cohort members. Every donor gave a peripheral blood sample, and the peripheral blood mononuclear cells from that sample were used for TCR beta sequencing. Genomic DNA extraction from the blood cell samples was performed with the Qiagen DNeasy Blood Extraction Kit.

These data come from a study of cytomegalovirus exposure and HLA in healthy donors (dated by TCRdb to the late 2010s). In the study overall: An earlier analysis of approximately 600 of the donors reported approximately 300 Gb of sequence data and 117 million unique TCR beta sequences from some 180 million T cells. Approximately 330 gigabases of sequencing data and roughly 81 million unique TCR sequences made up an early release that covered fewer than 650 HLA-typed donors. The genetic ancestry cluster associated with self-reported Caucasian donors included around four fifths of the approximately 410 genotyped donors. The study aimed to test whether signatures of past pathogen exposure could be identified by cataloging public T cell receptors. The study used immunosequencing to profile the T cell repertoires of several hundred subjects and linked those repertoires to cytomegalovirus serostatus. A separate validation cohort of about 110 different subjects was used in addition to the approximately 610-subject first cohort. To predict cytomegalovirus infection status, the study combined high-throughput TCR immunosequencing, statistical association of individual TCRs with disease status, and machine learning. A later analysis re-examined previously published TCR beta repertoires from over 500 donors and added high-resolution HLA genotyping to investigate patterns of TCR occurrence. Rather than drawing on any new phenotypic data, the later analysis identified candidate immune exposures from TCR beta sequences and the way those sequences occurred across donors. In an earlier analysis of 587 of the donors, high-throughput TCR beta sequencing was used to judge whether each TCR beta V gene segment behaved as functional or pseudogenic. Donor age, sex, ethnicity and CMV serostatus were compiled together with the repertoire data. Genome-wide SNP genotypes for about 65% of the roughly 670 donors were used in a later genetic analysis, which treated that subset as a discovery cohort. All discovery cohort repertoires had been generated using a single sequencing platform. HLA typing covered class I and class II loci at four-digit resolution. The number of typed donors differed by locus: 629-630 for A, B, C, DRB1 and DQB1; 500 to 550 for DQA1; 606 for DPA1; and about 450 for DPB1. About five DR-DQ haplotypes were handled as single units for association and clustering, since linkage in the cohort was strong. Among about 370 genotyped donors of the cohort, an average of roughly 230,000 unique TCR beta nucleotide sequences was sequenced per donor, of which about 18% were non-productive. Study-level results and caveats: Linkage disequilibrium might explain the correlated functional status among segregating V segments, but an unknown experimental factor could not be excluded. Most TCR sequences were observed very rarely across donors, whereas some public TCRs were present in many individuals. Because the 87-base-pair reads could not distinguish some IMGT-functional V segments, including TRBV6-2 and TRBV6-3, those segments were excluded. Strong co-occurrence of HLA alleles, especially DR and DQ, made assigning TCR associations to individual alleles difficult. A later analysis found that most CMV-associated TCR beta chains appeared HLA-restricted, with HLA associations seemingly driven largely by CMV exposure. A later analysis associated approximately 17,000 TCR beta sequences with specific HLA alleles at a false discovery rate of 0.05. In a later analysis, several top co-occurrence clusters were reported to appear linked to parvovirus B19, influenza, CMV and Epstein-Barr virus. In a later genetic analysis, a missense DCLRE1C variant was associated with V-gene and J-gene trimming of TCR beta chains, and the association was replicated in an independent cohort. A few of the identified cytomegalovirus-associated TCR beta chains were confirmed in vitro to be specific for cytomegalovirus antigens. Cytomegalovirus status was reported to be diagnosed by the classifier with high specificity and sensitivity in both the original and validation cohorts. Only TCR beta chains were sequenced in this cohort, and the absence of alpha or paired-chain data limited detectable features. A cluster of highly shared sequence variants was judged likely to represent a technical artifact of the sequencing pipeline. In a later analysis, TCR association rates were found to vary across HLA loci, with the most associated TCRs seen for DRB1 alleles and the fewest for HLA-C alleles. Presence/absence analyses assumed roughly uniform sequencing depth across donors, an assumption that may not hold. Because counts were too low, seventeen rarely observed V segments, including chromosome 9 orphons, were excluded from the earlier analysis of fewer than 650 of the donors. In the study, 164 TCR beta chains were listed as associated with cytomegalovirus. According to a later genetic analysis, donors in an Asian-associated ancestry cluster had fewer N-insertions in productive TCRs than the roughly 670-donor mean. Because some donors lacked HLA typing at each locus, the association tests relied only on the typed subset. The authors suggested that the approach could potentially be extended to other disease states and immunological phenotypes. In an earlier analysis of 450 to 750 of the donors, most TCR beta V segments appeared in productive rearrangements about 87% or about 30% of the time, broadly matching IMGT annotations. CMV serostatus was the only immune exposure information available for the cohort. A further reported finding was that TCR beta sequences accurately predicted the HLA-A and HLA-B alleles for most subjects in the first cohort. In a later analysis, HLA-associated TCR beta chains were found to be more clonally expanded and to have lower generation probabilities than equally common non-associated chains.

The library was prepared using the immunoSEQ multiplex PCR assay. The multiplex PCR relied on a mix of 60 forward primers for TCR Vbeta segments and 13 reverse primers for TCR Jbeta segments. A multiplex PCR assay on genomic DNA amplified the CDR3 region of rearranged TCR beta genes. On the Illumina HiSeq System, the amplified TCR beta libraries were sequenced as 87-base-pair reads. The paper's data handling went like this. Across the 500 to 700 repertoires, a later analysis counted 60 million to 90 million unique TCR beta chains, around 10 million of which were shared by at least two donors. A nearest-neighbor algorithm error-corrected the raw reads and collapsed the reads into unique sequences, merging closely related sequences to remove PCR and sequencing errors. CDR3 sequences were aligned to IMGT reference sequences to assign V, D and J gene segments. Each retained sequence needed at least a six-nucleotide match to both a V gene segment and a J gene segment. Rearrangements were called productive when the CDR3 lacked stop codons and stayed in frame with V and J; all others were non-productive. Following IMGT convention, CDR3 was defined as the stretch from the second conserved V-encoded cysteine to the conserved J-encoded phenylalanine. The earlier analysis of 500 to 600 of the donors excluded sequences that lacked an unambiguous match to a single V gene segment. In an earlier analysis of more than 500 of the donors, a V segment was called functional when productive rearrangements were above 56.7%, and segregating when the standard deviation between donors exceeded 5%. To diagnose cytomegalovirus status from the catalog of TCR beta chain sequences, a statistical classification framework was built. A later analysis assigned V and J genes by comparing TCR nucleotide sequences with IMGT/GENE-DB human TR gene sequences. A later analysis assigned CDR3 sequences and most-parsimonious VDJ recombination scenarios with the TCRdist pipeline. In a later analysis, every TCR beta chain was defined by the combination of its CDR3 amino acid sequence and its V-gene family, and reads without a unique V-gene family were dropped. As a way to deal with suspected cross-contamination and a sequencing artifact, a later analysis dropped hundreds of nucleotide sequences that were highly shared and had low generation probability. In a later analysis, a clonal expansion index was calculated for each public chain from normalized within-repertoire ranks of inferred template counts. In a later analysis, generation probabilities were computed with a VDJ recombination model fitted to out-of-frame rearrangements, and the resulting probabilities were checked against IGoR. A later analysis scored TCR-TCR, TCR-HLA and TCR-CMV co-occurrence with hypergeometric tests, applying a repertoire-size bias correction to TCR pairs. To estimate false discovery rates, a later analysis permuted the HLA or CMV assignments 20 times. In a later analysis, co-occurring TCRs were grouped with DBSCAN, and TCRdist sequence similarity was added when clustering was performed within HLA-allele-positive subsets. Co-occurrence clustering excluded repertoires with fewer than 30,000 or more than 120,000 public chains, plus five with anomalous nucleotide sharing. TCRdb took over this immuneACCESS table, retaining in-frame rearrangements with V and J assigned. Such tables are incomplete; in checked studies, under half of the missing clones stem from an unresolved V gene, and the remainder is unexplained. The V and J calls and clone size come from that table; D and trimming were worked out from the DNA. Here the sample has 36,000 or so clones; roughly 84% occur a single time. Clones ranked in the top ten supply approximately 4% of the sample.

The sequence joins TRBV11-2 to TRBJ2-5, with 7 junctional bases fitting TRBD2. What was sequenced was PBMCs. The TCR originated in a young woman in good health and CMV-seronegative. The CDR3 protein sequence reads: CASSLDGGGWETQYF. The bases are TGTGCCAGCAGCTTAGATGGGGGAGGGTGGGAGACCCAGTACTTC.